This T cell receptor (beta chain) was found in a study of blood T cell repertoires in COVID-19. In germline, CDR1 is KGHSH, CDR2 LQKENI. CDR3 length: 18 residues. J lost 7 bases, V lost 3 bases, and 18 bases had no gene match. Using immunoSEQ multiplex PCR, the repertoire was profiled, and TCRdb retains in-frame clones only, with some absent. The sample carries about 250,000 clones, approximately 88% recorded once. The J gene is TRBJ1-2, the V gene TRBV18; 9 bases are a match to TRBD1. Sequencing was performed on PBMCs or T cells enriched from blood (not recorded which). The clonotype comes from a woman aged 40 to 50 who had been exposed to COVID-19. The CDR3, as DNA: TGTGCCAGCTCACCTTTCGGACAGGGGTTGTCTAATGATGGTGGCTACACCTTC. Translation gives CASSPFGQGLSNDGGYTF.